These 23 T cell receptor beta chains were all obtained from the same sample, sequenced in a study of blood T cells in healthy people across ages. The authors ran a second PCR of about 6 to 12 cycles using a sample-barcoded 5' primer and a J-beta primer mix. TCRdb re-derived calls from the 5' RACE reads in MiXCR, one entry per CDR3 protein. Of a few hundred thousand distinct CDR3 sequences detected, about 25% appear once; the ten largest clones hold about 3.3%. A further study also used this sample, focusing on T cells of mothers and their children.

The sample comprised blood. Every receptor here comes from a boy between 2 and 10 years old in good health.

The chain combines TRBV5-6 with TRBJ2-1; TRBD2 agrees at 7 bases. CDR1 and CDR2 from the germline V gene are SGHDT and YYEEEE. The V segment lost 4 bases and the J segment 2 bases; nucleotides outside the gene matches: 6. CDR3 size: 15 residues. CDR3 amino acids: CASSHKRGPYNEQFF. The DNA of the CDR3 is TGTGCCAGCAGCCATAAGCGGGGACCCTACAATGAGCAGTTCTTC.

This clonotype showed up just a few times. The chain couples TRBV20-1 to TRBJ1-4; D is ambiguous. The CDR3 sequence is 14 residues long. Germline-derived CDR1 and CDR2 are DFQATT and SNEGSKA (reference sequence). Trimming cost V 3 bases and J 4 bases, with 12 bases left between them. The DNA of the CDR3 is TGCAGTGCTAGTCGGGAGTGGAGTAATGAAAAACTGTTTTTT. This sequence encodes CSASREWSNEKLFF.

CDR3 amino acids: CASSYDAGSESISIAKNIQYF. The DNA for the CDR3 is TGTGCCAGCAGTTACGACGCCGGTAGCGAATCCATATCCATAGCCAAAAACATTCAGTACTTC. The chain is built from TRBV6-5 and TRBJ2-4, with D maybe TRBD2 (5 bases). Germline CDR1 reads MNHEY; CDR2 reads SVGAGI. V was shortened by 2 bases and J by 0 bases, with 26 bases between the two germline ends. This CDR3 is built from 21 residues.

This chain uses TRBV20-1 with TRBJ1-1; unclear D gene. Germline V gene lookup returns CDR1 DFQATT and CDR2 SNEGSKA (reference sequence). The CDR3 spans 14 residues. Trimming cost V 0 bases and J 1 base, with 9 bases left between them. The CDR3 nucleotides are TGCAGTGCTAGAGATTGGTCCGCGAACACTGAAGCTTTCTTT. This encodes CSARDWSANTEAFF.

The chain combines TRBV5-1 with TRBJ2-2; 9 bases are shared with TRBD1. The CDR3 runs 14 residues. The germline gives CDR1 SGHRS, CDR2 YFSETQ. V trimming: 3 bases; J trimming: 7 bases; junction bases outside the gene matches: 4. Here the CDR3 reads CASSSGQGHGELFF. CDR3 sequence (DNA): TGCGCCAGCAGCTCGGGACAGGGTCACGGGGAGCTGTTTTTT.

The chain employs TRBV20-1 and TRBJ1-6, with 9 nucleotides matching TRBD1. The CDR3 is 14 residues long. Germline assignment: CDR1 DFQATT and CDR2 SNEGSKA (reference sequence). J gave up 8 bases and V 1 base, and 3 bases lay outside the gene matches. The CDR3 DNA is TGCAGTGCTAGAGGGACAGGGGAAGATTCACCCCTCCACTTT. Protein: CSARGTGEDSPLHF.

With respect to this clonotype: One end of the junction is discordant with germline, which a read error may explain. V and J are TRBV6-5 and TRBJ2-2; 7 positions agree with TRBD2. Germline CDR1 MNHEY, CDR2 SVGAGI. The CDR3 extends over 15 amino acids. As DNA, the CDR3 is TGTGCCAGCAACGCGGGACGGGAGGACACTGGGGAGCTGTTTTTT. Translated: CASNAGREDTGELFF.

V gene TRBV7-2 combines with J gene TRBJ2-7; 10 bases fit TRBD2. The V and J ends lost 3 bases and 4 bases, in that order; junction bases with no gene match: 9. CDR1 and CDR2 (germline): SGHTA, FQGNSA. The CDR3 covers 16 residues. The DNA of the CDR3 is TGTGCCAGCAGCTTTACCGGGACTAGCGTCGGTTACGAGCAGTACTTC. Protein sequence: CASSFTGTSVGYEQYF. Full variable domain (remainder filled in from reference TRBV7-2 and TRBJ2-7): GAGVSQSPSNKVTEKGKDVELRCDPISGHTALYWYRQSLGQGLEFLIYFQGNSAPDKSGLPSDRFSAERTGGSVSTLTIQRTQQEDSAVYLCASSFTGTSVGYEQYFGPGTRLTVT.

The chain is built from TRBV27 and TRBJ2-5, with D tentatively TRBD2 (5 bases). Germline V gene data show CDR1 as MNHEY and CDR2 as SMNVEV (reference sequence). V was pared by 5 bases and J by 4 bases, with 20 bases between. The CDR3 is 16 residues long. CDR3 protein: CASSTFSERSRETQYF. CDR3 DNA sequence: TGTGCCAGCAGTACTTTTAGCGAGAGGTCGAGAGAGACCCAGTACTTC.

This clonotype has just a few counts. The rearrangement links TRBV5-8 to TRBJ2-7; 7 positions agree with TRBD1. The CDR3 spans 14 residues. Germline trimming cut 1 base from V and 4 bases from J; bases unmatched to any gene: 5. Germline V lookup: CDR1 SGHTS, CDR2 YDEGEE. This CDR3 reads CASSLFYRGYEQYF. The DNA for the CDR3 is TGTGCCAGCAGCTTGTTCTACAGGGGATACGAGCAGTACTTC.

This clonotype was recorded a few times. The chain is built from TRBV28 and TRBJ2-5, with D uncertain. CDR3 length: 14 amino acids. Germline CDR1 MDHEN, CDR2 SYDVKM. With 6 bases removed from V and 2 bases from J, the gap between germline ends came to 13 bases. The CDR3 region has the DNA TGTGCCAGCAGCCAGGTGCTCAGGCAAGAGACCCAGTACTTC. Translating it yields CASSQVLRQETQYF.

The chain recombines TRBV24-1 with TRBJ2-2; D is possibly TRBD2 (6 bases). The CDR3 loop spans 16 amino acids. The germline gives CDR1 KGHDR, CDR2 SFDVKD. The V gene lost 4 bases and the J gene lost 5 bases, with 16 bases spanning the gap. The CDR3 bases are TGTGCCACCAGTGACACCTCTGGGGGGAGGACCGGGGAGCTGTTTTTT. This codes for CATSDTSGGRTGELFF.

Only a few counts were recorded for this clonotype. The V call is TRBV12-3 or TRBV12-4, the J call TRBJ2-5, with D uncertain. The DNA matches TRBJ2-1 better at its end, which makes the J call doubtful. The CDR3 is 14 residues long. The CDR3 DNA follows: TGTGCCAGCAGTTCCTCCCGCATTGTCGATGAGCAGTTCTTC. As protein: CASSSSRIVDEQFF.

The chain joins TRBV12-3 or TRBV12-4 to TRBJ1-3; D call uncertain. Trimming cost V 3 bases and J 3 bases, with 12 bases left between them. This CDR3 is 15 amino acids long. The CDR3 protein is CASSFPRPSGNTIYF. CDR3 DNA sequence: TGTGCCAGCAGTTTCCCCAGACCCAGTGGAAACACCATATATTTT.

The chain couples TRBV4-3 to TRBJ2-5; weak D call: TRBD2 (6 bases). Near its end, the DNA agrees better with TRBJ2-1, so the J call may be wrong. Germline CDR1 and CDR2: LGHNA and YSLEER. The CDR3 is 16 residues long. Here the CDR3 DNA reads TGCGCCAGCAGCCGTTTAGCTAGCGACTTATACAATGAGCAGTTCTTC. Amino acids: CASSRLASDLYNEQFF.

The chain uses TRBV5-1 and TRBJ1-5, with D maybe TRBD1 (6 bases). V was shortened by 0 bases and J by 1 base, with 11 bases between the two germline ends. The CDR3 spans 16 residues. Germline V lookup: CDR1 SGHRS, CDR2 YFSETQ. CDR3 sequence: CASSLGGGGSNQPQHF. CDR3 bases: TGCGCCAGCAGCTTGGGTGGGGGCGGGAGCAATCAGCCCCAGCATTTT.

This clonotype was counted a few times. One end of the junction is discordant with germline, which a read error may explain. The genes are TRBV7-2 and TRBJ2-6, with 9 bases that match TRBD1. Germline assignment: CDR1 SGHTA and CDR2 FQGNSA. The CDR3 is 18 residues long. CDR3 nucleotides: TGTGCCAACAGCTTGGGGGGGACAGGGTTCCTTGGGGCCAACGTCCTGACTTTC. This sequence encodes CANSLGGTGFLGANVLTF.

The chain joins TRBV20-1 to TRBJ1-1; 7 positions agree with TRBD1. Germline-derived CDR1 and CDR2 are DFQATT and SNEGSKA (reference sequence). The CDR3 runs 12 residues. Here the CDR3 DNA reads TGCACCCCGGGACAGACGAACACTGAAGCTTTCTTT. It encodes CTPGQTNTEAFF.

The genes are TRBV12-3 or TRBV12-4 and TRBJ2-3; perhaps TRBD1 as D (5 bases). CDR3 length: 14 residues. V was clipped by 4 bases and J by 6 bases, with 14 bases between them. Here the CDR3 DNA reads TGTGCCAGCAGTTCCAGAGTCAGGGCCGATACGCAGTATTTT. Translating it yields CASSSRVRADTQYF.

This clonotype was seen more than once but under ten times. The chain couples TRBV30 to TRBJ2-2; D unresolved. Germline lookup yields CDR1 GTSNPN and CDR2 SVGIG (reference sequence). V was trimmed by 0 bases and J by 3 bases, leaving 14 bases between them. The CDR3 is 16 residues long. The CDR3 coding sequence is TGTGCCTGGAGTGTAGAGAGTCCCTGGGACACCGGGGAGCTGTTTTTT. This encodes CAWSVESPWDTGELFF.

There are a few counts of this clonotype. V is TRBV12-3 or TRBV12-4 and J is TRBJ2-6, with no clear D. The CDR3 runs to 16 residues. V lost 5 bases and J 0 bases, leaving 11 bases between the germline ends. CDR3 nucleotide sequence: TGTGCCAGCAGTCCCGACCGGAGCTCTGGGGCCAACGTCCTGACTTTC. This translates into CASSPDRSSGANVLTF.

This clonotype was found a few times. In DNA, the CDR3 is TGTGCCAGTAGGGGACTGAATACCGGGGAGCTGTTTTTT. The encoded protein is CASRGLNTGELFF. V is TRBV19 and J is TRBJ2-2, with TRBD2 as a possible D gene (6 bases). There are 13 residues in the CDR3. The V gene lost 6 bases and the J gene lost 5 bases, with 10 bases spanning the gap. The germline gives CDR1 LNHDA, CDR2 SQIVND (reference sequence).

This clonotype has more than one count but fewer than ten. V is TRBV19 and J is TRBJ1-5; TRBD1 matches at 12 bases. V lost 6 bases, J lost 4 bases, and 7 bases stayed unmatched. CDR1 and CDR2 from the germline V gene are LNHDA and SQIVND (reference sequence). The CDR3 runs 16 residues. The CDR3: CASRGTGGARNQPQHF. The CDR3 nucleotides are TGTGCCAGTAGGGGGACAGGGGGCGCCCGAAATCAGCCCCAGCATTTT.